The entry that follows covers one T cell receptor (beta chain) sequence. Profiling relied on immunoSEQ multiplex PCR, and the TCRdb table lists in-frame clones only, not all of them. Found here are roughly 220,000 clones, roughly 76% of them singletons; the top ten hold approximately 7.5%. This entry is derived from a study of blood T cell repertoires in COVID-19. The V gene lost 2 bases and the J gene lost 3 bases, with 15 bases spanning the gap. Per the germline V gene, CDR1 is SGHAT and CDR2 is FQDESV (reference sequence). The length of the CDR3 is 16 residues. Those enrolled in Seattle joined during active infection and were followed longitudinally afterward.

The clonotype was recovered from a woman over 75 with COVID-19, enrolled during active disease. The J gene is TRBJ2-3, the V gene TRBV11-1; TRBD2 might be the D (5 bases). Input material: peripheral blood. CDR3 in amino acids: CASSLREGKVTDTQYF. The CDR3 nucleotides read TGTGCCAGCAGCTTAAGAGAGGGAAAAGTGACAGATACGCAGTATTTT.